The clone carrying this TCR beta chain was seen only a few times. Antigen: not known. The sample originates from a study of T cells after yellow fever vaccination. About the research overall: It was SMART-Seq v4 Ultra Low Input that prepared the fractions with low cell numbers.

TCRdb used MiXCR to reprocess the 5' RACE reads, holding one entry per CDR3 protein. The repertoire includes roughly 500,000 distinct CDR3 sequences, 19% of them detected once, and roughly an eighth sits in the top ten. Study results and limitations: Sorted repertoires could include abundant contaminating clonotypes from bulk cells. Primary-vaccination clones mostly resurfaced post-booster (more than 95% CD4, roughly 90% CD8). Researchers noted that a small share of clonotypes showed up in both CD4 and CD8 compartments.

Germline V gives CDR1 SQVTM, CDR2 ANQGSEA. Trimming shortened V by 4 bases and J by 2 bases, and 11 bases separated the two germline ends. This CDR3 comprises 13 residues. This clonotype was sampled from a man aged 25-40 years who received the YFV17D yellow fever vaccine. The chain has TRBV29-1 and TRBJ1-1; tentatively, D is TRBD1 (6 bases). Sequenced here: PBMCs, sampled 15 days after the yellow fever booster vaccination. The DNA of the CDR3 is TGCAGCGTTGCCGACAGGTCTAACACTGAAGCTTTCTTT. This codes for CSVADRSNTEAFF.